Only a few counts were recorded for the clone carrying this T cell receptor (beta chain). For the second PCR, which ran for about 7 to 12 cycles, a sample-barcoded 5' primer and a J-beta primer mix were used. From the 5' RACE reads, TCRdb called clonotypes with MiXCR, one entry per CDR3 protein. This repertoire shows more than 450,000 distinct CDR3 sequences, 25% to 35% found once; its top ten account for approximately 3.3%. The data belong to a study of blood T cells in healthy people across ages. The length of the CDR3 is 13 residues. V trimming: 6 bases; J trimming: 4 bases; junction bases outside the gene matches: 4. The germline V gene has CDR1 MNHEY and CDR2 SVGAGI. The data were also submitted as part of a second study, on T cells of mothers and their children.

The sequence was obtained from a boy younger than 10 in good health. Sequences were obtained from blood. V gene TRBV6-5 combines with J gene TRBJ1-2; 8 nucleotides line up with TRBD1. CDR3 in amino acids: CASRPGTGYGYTF. In DNA form, the CDR3 reads TGTGCCAGCAGACCCGGGACAGGCTATGGCTACACCTTC.